This T cell receptor beta chain was obtained from a study of T cells in narcolepsy. V dropped 8 bases and J dropped 0 bases, with 12 bases sitting between them. This CDR3 comprises 13 residues. The germline V gene encodes CDR1 SGDLS and CDR2 YYNGEE. Libraries were prepared by immunoSEQ multiplex PCR; TCRdb keeps only in-frame clonotypes and omits some of them. This table holds almost 25,000 clones, roughly two thirds found once. The sample taken for sequencing was memory (CD45RA-) CD4+ T cells from blood. The TCR sequence derives from a human donor in good health. The chain combines TRBV9 with TRBJ2-7, with D unclear. CDR3 amino acids: CARPRGTSYEQYF. CDR3 DNA: TGTGCCAGGCCCAGAGGAACCTCCTACGAGCAGTACTTC.